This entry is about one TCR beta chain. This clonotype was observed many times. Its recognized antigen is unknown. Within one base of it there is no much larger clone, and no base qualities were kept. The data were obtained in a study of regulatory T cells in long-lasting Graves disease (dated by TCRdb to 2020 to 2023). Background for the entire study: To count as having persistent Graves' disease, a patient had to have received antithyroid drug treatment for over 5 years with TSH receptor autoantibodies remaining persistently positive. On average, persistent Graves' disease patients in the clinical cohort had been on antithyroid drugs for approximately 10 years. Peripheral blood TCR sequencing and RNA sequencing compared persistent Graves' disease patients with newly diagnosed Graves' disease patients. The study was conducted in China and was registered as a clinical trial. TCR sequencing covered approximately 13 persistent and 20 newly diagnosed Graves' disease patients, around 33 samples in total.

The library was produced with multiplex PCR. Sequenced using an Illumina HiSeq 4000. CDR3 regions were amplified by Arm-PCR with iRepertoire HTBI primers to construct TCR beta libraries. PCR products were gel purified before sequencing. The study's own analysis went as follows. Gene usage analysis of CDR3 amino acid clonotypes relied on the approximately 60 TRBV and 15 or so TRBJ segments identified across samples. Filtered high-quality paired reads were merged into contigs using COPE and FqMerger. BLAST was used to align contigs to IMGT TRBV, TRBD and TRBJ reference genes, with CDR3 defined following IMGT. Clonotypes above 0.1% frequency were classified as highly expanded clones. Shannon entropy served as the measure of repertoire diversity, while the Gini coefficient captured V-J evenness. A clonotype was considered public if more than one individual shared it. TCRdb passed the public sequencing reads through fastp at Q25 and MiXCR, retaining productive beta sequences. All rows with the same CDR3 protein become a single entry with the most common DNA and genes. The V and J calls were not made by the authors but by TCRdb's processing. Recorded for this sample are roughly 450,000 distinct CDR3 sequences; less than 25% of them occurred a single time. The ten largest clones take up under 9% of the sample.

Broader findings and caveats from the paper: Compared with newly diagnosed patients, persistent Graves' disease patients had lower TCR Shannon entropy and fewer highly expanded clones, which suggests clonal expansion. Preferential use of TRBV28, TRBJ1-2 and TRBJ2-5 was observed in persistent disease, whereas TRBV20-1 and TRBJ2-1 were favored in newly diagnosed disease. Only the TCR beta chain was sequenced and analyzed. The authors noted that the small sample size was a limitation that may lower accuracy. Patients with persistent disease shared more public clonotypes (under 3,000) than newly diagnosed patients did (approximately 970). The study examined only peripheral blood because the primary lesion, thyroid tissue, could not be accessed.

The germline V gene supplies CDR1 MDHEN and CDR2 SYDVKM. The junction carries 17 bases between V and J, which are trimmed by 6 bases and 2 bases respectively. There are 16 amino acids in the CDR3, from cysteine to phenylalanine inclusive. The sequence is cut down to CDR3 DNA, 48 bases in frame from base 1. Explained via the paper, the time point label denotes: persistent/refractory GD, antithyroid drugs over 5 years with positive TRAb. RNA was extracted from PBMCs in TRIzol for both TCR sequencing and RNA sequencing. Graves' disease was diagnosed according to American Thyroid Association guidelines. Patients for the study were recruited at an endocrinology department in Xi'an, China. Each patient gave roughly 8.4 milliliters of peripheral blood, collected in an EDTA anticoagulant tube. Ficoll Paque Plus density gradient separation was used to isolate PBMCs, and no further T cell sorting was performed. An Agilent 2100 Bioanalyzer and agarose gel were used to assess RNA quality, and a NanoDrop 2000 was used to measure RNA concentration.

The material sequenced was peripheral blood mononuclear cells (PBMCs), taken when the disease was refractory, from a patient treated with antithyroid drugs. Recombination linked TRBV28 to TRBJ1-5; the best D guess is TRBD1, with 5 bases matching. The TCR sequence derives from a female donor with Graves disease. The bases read TGTGCCAGCAGCTTAACGCAGGGTTTGGGCAATCAGCCCCAGCATTTT. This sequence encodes CASSLTQGLGNQPQHF.